This T cell receptor beta chain is drawn from a study of shared clonotypes between healthy human individuals. As defined, naive CD8 cells were CD45RO-negative and positively selected for CCR7, with terminally differentiated effector memory CD45RA+ cells excluded. The J segment lost 4 bases and the V segment lost 3 bases, leaving 4 bases of the junction unmatched. Looked up from germline, CDR1 is MNHEY and CDR2 is SMNVEV (reference sequence). The CDR3 contains 14 residues. Concerning this clone itself: Other nucleotide sequences from this sample produce the same CDR3.

Sequencing used immunoSEQ multiplex PCR; TCRdb keeps in-frame clones, though not all of them. The table shows about 2 million clones, with about 95% occurring only once. The chain recombines TRBV27 with TRBJ1-1, with TRBD1 matching 8 bases. This clonotype was sampled from a man aged 18 to 30 in good health. Sample: naive CD8+ T cells sorted from blood. Here the CDR3 reads CASSFGQGGTEAFF. The CDR3 DNA reads TGTGCCAGCAGTTTTGGACAGGGAGGCACTGAAGCTTTCTTT.